A selection of T cell receptor beta chains follows, all from one sample in a study of blood T cells in healthy people across ages. TCRdb independently ran MiXCR on the 5' RACE reads; one entry per CDR3 protein. Here the sample spans approximately 800,000 distinct CDR3 sequences, 35% to 50% being singletons. Sequenced input: blood. The source is a man older than 75 in good health. The CDR3 runs from the conserved cysteine through the conserved F or W. Each record gives: J gene, clone size, V gene, D gene, CDR3 DNA, CDR3 protein. The D gene is left open where the match is weak. Expanded clones get a size class; other rows say once, few or many, or leave the size out.

j_gene: TRBJ2-7; abundance: NA; v_gene: TRBV11-1; d_gene: NA; CDR3nt: TGTGCCAGCAGCTCGACGAGTTTAAGATCCTACGAGCAGTACTTC; CDR3aa: CASSSTSLRSYEQYF
j_gene: TRBJ2-4; abundance: many; v_gene: TRBV2; d_gene: NA; CDR3nt: TGTGCCAGCAGTGTCACTGCGCCCGAGCACATTCAGTACTTC; CDR3aa: CASSVTAPEHIQYF
j_gene: TRBJ2-3; abundance: NA; v_gene: TRBV11-2; d_gene: TRBD2; CDR3nt: TGTGCCAGCAGCCGATGGACTAGCGGGGGTGATGGTGCGCAGTATTTT; CDR3aa: CASSRWTSGGDGAQYF
j_gene: TRBJ1-1; abundance: few; v_gene: TRBV5-1; d_gene: TRBD1; CDR3nt: TGCGCCAGCAGCTTGGTAGGGGGCAGGAACACTGAAGCTTTCTTT; CDR3aa: CASSLVGGRNTEAFF
j_gene: TRBJ2-1; abundance: few; v_gene: TRBV7-2; d_gene: TRBD2; CDR3nt: TGTGCCAGCAGCTTAGGAGTTAGCGGGAGGCGCGGCAATGAGCAGTTCTTC; CDR3aa: CASSLGVSGRRGNEQFF
j_gene: TRBJ2-7; abundance: many; v_gene: TRBV28; d_gene: NA; CDR3nt: TGTGCCAGCAGTTTGAGGCAGGGAGGCGAGCAGTACTTC; CDR3aa: CASSLRQGGEQYF
j_gene: TRBJ2-7; abundance: NA; v_gene: TRBV10-1; d_gene: NA; CDR3nt: TGCGCCAGCAGTGAGACCAGGACATCACATTACGAGCAGTACTTC; CDR3aa: CASSETRTSHYEQYF
j_gene: TRBJ2-7; abundance: NA; v_gene: TRBV9; d_gene: TRBD2; CDR3nt: TGTGCCAGCAGCGTAGGGAATAGCGGGAGGGCGTTGCGGAATGAGCAGTACTTC; CDR3aa: CASSVGNSGRALRNEQYF
j_gene: TRBJ2-3; abundance: NA; v_gene: TRBV7-2; d_gene: NA; CDR3nt: TGTGCCAGCAAACTGGGTATTAGCGGAGCTAGCACAGATACGCAGTATTTT; CDR3aa: CASKLGISGASTDTQYF
j_gene: TRBJ2-3; abundance: many; v_gene: TRBV29-1; d_gene: TRBD2; CDR3nt: TGCAGCGTTCAGCGGGAATCGGATACGCAGTATTTT; CDR3aa: CSVQRESDTQYF
j_gene: TRBJ2-5; abundance: NA; v_gene: TRBV29-1; d_gene: NA; CDR3nt: TGCAGCGTCAACCGAGATCCGACCGGAGAGACCCAGTACTTC; CDR3aa: CSVNRDPTGETQYF
j_gene: TRBJ2-7; abundance: few; v_gene: TRBV5-1; d_gene: NA; CDR3nt: TGCGCCAGCAGCTTGATCAGCTCGGAGCAGTACTTC; CDR3aa: CASSLISSEQYF
j_gene: TRBJ1-2; abundance: few; v_gene: TRBV20-1; d_gene: NA; CDR3nt: TGCAGTGCTATGGTGAAAGCGGGGGTCTATGGCTACACCTTC; CDR3aa: CSAMVKAGVYGYTF
j_gene: TRBJ2-2; abundance: NA; v_gene: TRBV11-2; d_gene: NA; CDR3nt: TGTGCCAGCAGGACGGAAAGGACGAACACCGGGGAGCTGTTTTTT; CDR3aa: CASRTERTNTGELFF
j_gene: TRBJ1-1; abundance: NA; v_gene: TRBV2; d_gene: NA; CDR3nt: TGTGCCAGCATGTTCGGGGGAACCACTGAAGCTTTCTTT; CDR3aa: CASMFGGTTEAFF
j_gene: TRBJ1-1; abundance: NA; v_gene: TRBV3-1; d_gene: NA; CDR3nt: TGTGCCAGCAGCCAAGGGGCCGGCGGAGAAGCTTTCTTT; CDR3aa: CASSQGAGGEAFF
j_gene: TRBJ2-5; abundance: NA; v_gene: TRBV28; d_gene: NA; CDR3nt: TGTGCCAGCAGTTTAGGGGGCCACCAAGAGACCCAGTACTTC; CDR3aa: CASSLGGHQETQYF
j_gene: TRBJ2-3; abundance: few; v_gene: TRBV9; d_gene: TRBD2; CDR3nt: TGTGCCAGCAGCGTAGATGGGACTAGCGGGAGCGAGACGCAGTATTTT; CDR3aa: CASSVDGTSGSETQYF
j_gene: TRBJ1-1; abundance: few; v_gene: TRBV20-1; d_gene: TRBD1; CDR3nt: TGCAGTGCTAGAACACAGGGGAGGTTCACTGAAGCTTTCTTT; CDR3aa: CSARTQGRFTEAFF
j_gene: TRBJ2-1; abundance: few; v_gene: TRBV10-3; d_gene: TRBD2; CDR3nt: TGTGCCATCAGTCTTAGCGGGAGGGAGGGCAATGAGCAGTTCTTC; CDR3aa: CAISLSGREGNEQFF
j_gene: TRBJ2-7; abundance: NA; v_gene: TRBV27; d_gene: NA; CDR3nt: TGTGCCAGCAGTTTAAAAGCGGACAGTGTTCCCTACGAGCAGTACTTC; CDR3aa: CASSLKADSVPYEQYF
j_gene: TRBJ2-1; abundance: many; v_gene: TRBV12-3/TRBV12-4; d_gene: NA; CDR3nt: TGTGCCAGCAGTTTCGGGGGTGAGCAGTTCTTC; CDR3aa: CASSFGGEQFF
j_gene: TRBJ2-3; abundance: many; v_gene: TRBV7-2; d_gene: NA; CDR3nt: TGTGCCAGCAGCTTCAGAAGAGCAGATACGCAGTATTTT; CDR3aa: CASSFRRADTQYF
j_gene: TRBJ2-7; abundance: NA; v_gene: TRBV29-1; d_gene: NA; CDR3nt: TGCAGCGTTGGTGAGGCCCTAGGCTCCTACGAGCAGTACTTC; CDR3aa: CSVGEALGSYEQYF
j_gene: TRBJ2-5; abundance: NA; v_gene: TRBV29-1; d_gene: TRBD1; CDR3nt: TGCAGCGGACGGGACAGGGTGGAAGAGACCCAGTACTTC; CDR3aa: CSGRDRVEETQYF
j_gene: TRBJ2-7; abundance: few; v_gene: TRBV7-2; d_gene: TRBD1; CDR3nt: TGTGCCAGCAGCTTAGGACAGGGTGGGTCCTACAATGAGCAGTACTTC; CDR3aa: CASSLGQGGSYNEQYF
j_gene: TRBJ2-7; abundance: few; v_gene: TRBV5-1; d_gene: TRBD1; CDR3nt: TGCGCCAGCACCCTAGGTGGGCAGGGGGCCTACGAGCAGTACTTC; CDR3aa: CASTLGGQGAYEQYF
j_gene: TRBJ2-4; abundance: NA; v_gene: TRBV12-3/TRBV12-4; d_gene: NA; CDR3nt: TGTGCCAGCAGCCTGCTAGGGATCCGGGCCAAAAACATTCAGTACTTC; CDR3aa: CASSLLGIRAKNIQYF
j_gene: TRBJ2-7; abundance: NA; v_gene: TRBV6-2/TRBV6-3; d_gene: NA; CDR3nt: TGTGCCAGCAGTTCCTGGAGCTCCTACGAGCAGTACTTC; CDR3aa: CASSSWSSYEQYF
j_gene: TRBJ2-1; abundance: few; v_gene: TRBV5-1; d_gene: NA; CDR3nt: TGCGCCAGCAAACCGGGGAGCTCCTACAATGAGCAGTTCTTC; CDR3aa: CASKPGSSYNEQFF
j_gene: TRBJ2-3; abundance: NA; v_gene: TRBV5-5; d_gene: TRBD1; CDR3nt: TGTGCCAGCAGCACCACCGGGACAGGGAGCCCAGATACGCAGTATTTT; CDR3aa: CASSTTGTGSPDTQYF
j_gene: TRBJ2-1; abundance: NA; v_gene: TRBV9; d_gene: NA; CDR3nt: TGTGCCAGCAGCGTAGCTACGAGGGACGGAGACAATGAGCAGTTCTTC; CDR3aa: CASSVATRDGDNEQFF
j_gene: TRBJ2-7; abundance: NA; v_gene: TRBV5-4; d_gene: TRBD2; CDR3nt: TGTGCCAGCAGCTTGGATAGCGGGAGGGCCCACGAGCAGTACTTC; CDR3aa: CASSLDSGRAHEQYF
j_gene: TRBJ2-5; abundance: NA; v_gene: TRBV7-2; d_gene: TRBD2; CDR3nt: TGTGCCGGCAGCTTAGAGATTAGCGGGGGGGAAGAGACCCAGTACTTC; CDR3aa: CAGSLEISGGEETQYF
j_gene: TRBJ2-7; abundance: NA; v_gene: TRBV9; d_gene: NA; CDR3nt: TGTGCCAGCAGCCGCGAGGGCTACGAGCAGTACTTC; CDR3aa: CASSREGYEQYF
j_gene: TRBJ1-1; abundance: NA; v_gene: TRBV28; d_gene: NA; CDR3nt: TGTGCCAGCAGGGGACAACTCTACACTGAAGCTTTCTTT; CDR3aa: CASRGQLYTEAFF
j_gene: TRBJ2-3; abundance: few; v_gene: TRBV12-3/TRBV12-4; d_gene: NA; CDR3nt: TGTGCCAGCAACGTTGCGCTCCGGAGGGCAGATACGCAGTATTTT; CDR3aa: CASNVALRRADTQYF
j_gene: TRBJ2-3; abundance: few; v_gene: TRBV6-5; d_gene: TRBD2; CDR3nt: TGTGCCAGCATGCTCGGAGCGGGATGGGCAGATACGCAGTATTTT; CDR3aa: CASMLGAGWADTQYF
j_gene: TRBJ1-1; abundance: NA; v_gene: TRBV28; d_gene: NA; CDR3nt: TGTGCCAGCAGTTTATGGAGGGACGGCGACACTGAAGCTTTCTTT; CDR3aa: CASSLWRDGDTEAFF
j_gene: TRBJ2-1; abundance: NA; v_gene: TRBV19; d_gene: TRBD1; CDR3nt: TGTGCCAGTAGTACGGACAGGCGATATGAGCAGTTCTTC; CDR3aa: CASSTDRRYEQFF
j_gene: TRBJ2-7; abundance: few; v_gene: TRBV20-1; d_gene: TRBD2; CDR3nt: TGCAGTGCTAGGCGGACTAGCGGCGAGCAGTACTTC; CDR3aa: CSARRTSGEQYF
j_gene: TRBJ2-6; abundance: few; v_gene: TRBV4-3; d_gene: TRBD1; CDR3nt: TGCGCCAGCAGCCAAGATCGGGACAGGGGGCCAGGGGCCAACGTCCTGACTTTC; CDR3aa: CASSQDRDRGPGANVLTF
j_gene: TRBJ1-1; abundance: NA; v_gene: TRBV2; d_gene: TRBD1; CDR3nt: TGTGCCAGCGGAGGACAGGCGAACACTGAAGCTTTCTTT; CDR3aa: CASGGQANTEAFF
j_gene: TRBJ1-5; abundance: NA; v_gene: TRBV2; d_gene: NA; CDR3nt: TGTGCCAGCAGTGAAGACTCTGGGAGCAATCAGCCCCAGCATTTT; CDR3aa: CASSEDSGSNQPQHF
j_gene: TRBJ2-1; abundance: NA; v_gene: TRBV9; d_gene: TRBD2; CDR3nt: TGTGCCAGCAGCCGCGTTGAGACTAGCGGTTACAATGAGCAGTTCTTC; CDR3aa: CASSRVETSGYNEQFF
j_gene: TRBJ1-5; abundance: NA; v_gene: TRBV2; d_gene: NA; CDR3nt: TGTGCCTGCACCCGGACAGAGAATCAGCCCCAGCATTTT; CDR3aa: CACTRTENQPQHF
j_gene: TRBJ2-5; abundance: NA; v_gene: TRBV20-1; d_gene: TRBD2; CDR3nt: TGCAGTACATGGGGGGGGGGCCAAGAGACCCAGTACTTC; CDR3aa: CSTWGGGQETQYF
j_gene: TRBJ2-7; abundance: few; v_gene: TRBV12-3/TRBV12-4; d_gene: NA; CDR3nt: TGTGCCAGCACTTTCCTCTCCACCTTCGGGACTCCCTACGAGCAGTACTTC; CDR3aa: CASTFLSTFGTPYEQYF
j_gene: TRBJ2-3; abundance: few; v_gene: TRBV28; d_gene: TRBD2; CDR3nt: TGTGCCAGCAGCCGGGAGGGGTCCGGGCGGCGTACGCAGTATTTT; CDR3aa: CASSREGSGRRTQYF
j_gene: TRBJ2-7; abundance: few; v_gene: TRBV5-1; d_gene: TRBD2; CDR3nt: TGCGCCAGCAGCCTTACTAGCGGTAACTACGGCGAGCAGTACTTC; CDR3aa: CASSLTSGNYGEQYF
j_gene: TRBJ1-2; abundance: NA; v_gene: TRBV29-1; d_gene: NA; CDR3nt: TGCAGCGTTGAAAATGGATCCTATGGCTACACCTTC; CDR3aa: CSVENGSYGYTF
j_gene: TRBJ2-5; abundance: few; v_gene: TRBV29-1; d_gene: NA; CDR3nt: TGCAGCGTCGCGACAGCACAAGAGACCCAGTACTTC; CDR3aa: CSVATAQETQYF
j_gene: TRBJ1-4; abundance: NA; v_gene: TRBV6-4; d_gene: TRBD1; CDR3nt: TGTGCCAGCAGTGACCGACAGGGAGGCAGTGAAAAACTGTTTTTT; CDR3aa: CASSDRQGGSEKLFF
j_gene: TRBJ2-1; abundance: NA; v_gene: TRBV15; d_gene: TRBD2; CDR3nt: TGTGCCACCAGCAGAGATGGGTCGGGAGGGCCCTACAATGAGCAGTTCTTC; CDR3aa: CATSRDGSGGPYNEQFF
j_gene: TRBJ2-7; abundance: NA; v_gene: TRBV10-2; d_gene: NA; CDR3nt: TGCGCCAGCAGTGAGTACCGCCGGGAGCAGTACTTC; CDR3aa: CASSEYRREQYF
j_gene: TRBJ2-1; abundance: once; v_gene: TRBV7-8; d_gene: TRBD2; CDR3nt: TGTGCCAGCAGCCAAGGTCGCGGGAGGGCGGTCTACGAGCAGTTCTTC; CDR3aa: CASSQGRGRAVYEQFF
j_gene: TRBJ2-1; abundance: NA; v_gene: TRBV10-3; d_gene: TRBD1; CDR3nt: TGTGCCATCGCCCCCGGGACAGGGGGGGACAATGAGCAGTTCTTC; CDR3aa: CAIAPGTGGDNEQFF